The 20 T cell receptor beta chains listed next were all sequenced from one sample in a study of brain T cells in children with intractable seizures. Assay used: immunoSEQ multiplex PCR; TCRdb lists only in-frame clones, some missing. Among 100,000 to 120,000 clones listed, 90% to 95% were seen once. The source material was peripheral blood, sampled at surgery. Source of these receptors: a boy under two years old with hemimegalencephaly and intractable seizures.

The chain joins TRBV21-1 to TRBJ2-1; the table's D call, TRBD1, was not checked against the DNA. TRBV21-1 is reported as a pseudogene. The CDR3 length is 20 residues. The CDR3 protein is CASSLNRDRDPFYSYNEQFF. The CDR3 region has the DNA TGTGCCAGCAGCCTAAACCGGGACAGGGATCCTTTTTACTCCTACAATGAGCAGTTCTTC.

The rearrangement joins TRBV6-4 to TRBJ1-6; no clear D gene. V lost 4 bases and J lost 10, with 17 bases in between. This CDR3 region has 15 residues. Germline assignment: CDR1 MRHNA and CDR2 SNTAGT. The DNA of the CDR3 is TGTGCCAGCAGTGTCCGGCGTTGGAGGCGGTCACCCCTCCACTTT. Translation: CASSVRRWRRSPLHF.

The chain carries TRBV3-1 (or the pseudogene TRBV3-2) and TRBJ1-2, with D perhaps matching TRBD1 (6 bases). The CDR3 contains 16 residues. Trimming removed 6 bases at V and 4 bases at J, with 21 bases between. CDR1 is LGHDT, CDR2 YNNKEL, per germline (reference sequence). The CDR3 region has the DNA TGTGCCAGCAGGCGACCCCCGGGACACCGATTCTATGGCTACACCTTC. It translates to CASRRPPGHRFYGYTF.

The chain couples TRBV27 to TRBJ1-6; the match to TRBD1 covers 7 bases. Looked up from germline, CDR1 is MNHEY and CDR2 is SMNVEV (reference sequence). The CDR3 has 16 amino acids. Trimming cost V 5 bases and J 7 bases; bases outside gene matches: 11. The CDR3 DNA is TGTGCCAGCAGTCCCCCAACGGGACAGAAGAATTCACCCCTCCACTTT. The encoded protein is CASSPPTGQKNSPLHF.

In this sample, this clone turned up once. The chain recombines TRBV10-2 with TRBJ2-7; D gene ambiguous. The germline CDR1 and CDR2 sequences are WSHSY and SAAADI. CDR3 size: 12 residues. The germline V and J ends were trimmed by 7 bases and 9 bases, with 16 bases remaining between them. The DNA for the CDR3 is TGCGCCAGCACAAATATTGGGATAGGGCAGTACTTC. Its translation is CASTNIGIGQYF.

The sample holds one count of this clone. The chain couples TRBV5-1 to TRBJ2-1, with no clear D. V was clipped by 3 bases and J by 3 bases, with 19 bases between them. The V gene's germline CDR1 is SGHRS and CDR2 YFSETQ. The CDR3 sequence is 17 residues long. The CDR3 DNA follows: TGCGCCAGCAGCTCACCGGGCTTCCGAAAAGACTACAATGAGCAGTTCTTC. It encodes CASSSPGFRKDYNEQFF.

The chain employs TRBV28 and TRBJ2-7; D is tentatively TRBD1 or TRBD2 (5 bases each). V was shortened by 2 bases and J by 4 bases, with 12 bases between the two germline ends. This CDR3 is 14 amino acids long. CDR1 and CDR2 from the germline V gene are MDHEN and SYDVKM. CDR3 sequence: CASSLVGTSYEQYF. In DNA form, the CDR3 reads TGTGCCAGCAGTTTAGTCGGGACCTCTTACGAGCAGTACTTC. Together with reference TRBV28 and TRBJ2-7, the CDR3 gives the full variable domain: DVKVTQSSRYLVKRTGEKVFLECVQDMDHENMFWYRQDPGLGLRLIYFSYDVKMKEKGDIPEGYSVSREKKERFSLILESASTNQTSMYLCASSLVGTSYEQYFGPGTRLTVT.

The rearrangement uses TRBV6-1 and TRBJ1-1; 8 positions agree with TRBD1. Germline lookup yields CDR1 MNHNS and CDR2 SASEGT. The CDR3 is made up of 14 amino acids. V lost 3 bases and J lost 5; bases outside the gene matches: 5. CDR3 region: CASSESRGQTEAFF. CDR3 bases: TGTGCCAGCAGTGAGAGCAGGGGGCAAACTGAAGCTTTCTTT.

The chain employs TRBV10-1 and TRBJ1-2; unclear D gene. The ends were cut back, 7 bases at V and 1 base at J, with 4 bases in the middle. This CDR3 contains 11 residues. Germline values: CDR1 WNHNN, CDR2 SYGVQD (reference sequence). The CDR3 DNA is TGCGCCAGCACAGTTAACTATGGCTACACCTTC. It specifies CASTVNYGYTF.

The chain recombines TRBV12-3 or TRBV12-4 with TRBJ1-1; D remains ambiguous. The CDR3 totals 13 residues. The ends were cut back, 3 bases at V and 2 bases at J, with 7 bases in the middle. The CDR3 region has the DNA TGTGCCAGCAGTTTTCGGCGAAACACTGAAGCTTTCTTT. Translating gives CASSFRRNTEAFF.

This chain uses TRBV11-2 with TRBJ2-1; 11 bases map to TRBD2. With V trimmed by 3 bases and J by 0 bases, 4 bases remained unmatched. Germline CDR1 SGHAT, CDR2 FQNNGV. The CDR3 contains 17 residues. CDR3 amino acids: CASSFGLAGLSYNEQFF. In DNA form, the CDR3 reads TGTGCCAGCAGCTTCGGACTAGCGGGCCTCTCCTACAATGAGCAGTTCTTC.

This chain uses TRBV28 with TRBJ2-5; D ambiguous. V was pared by 5 bases and J by 7 bases, with 20 bases between. The CDR3 spans 15 residues. Germline lookup yields CDR1 MDHEN and CDR2 SYDVKM. The CDR3 sequence is CASSPSMSRPWTQYF. CDR3 DNA: TGTGCCAGCAGTCCTTCTATGTCGCGCCCTTGGACCCAGTACTTC.

This clone was recorded only once. This CDR3 reads CASSPGLAGVGTGELFF. CDR3 DNA sequence: TGTGCCAGCAGTCCGGGACTAGCGGGAGTAGGAACCGGGGAGCTGTTTTTT. V usage is TRBV6-6 and J usage is TRBJ2-2; TRBD2 aligns across 14 bases. The J segment lost 5 bases and the V segment lost 5 bases, leaving 7 bases of the junction unmatched. This CDR3 has 17 residues. Germline lookup yields CDR1 MNHNY and CDR2 SVGAGI (reference sequence).

This clone turned up a few times. V is TRBV9 and J is TRBJ1-1; unclear D gene. V lost 4 bases to trimming and J lost 5 bases, with 18 bases between them. CDR1 is SGDLS and CDR2 is YYNGEE in the germline V gene. The CDR3 has 15 residues. The CDR3 coding sequence is TGTGCCAGCAGCCCAGGCGTGTCGGTGAGGACTGAAGCTTTCTTT. Translating it yields CASSPGVSVRTEAFF.

This chain links TRBV2 with TRBJ2-6; D perhaps matches TRBD1 (5 bases). This CDR3 spans 18 amino acids. Germline V lookup: CDR1 SNHLY, CDR2 FYNNEI. The V and J ends lost 3 bases and 1 base respectively, with 16 bases between them. CDR3 sequence reads: CASSERSGRNSGANVLTF. The DNA for the CDR3 is TGTGCCAGCAGTGAGCGGTCAGGGCGGAATTCTGGGGCCAACGTCCTGACTTTC.

The chain is built from TRBV7-9 and TRBJ2-3, with 7 bases identical to TRBD2. The germline V gene has CDR1 SEHNR and CDR2 FQNEAQ (reference sequence). V lost 3 bases and J lost 2; bases outside the gene matches: 8. CDR3 length: 16 residues. CDR3 amino acids: CASSFGAGRNTDTQYF. CDR3 coding DNA: TGTGCCAGCAGCTTTGGAGCGGGACGTAACACAGATACGCAGTATTTT.

The V and J genes are TRBV6-5 and TRBJ2-5; D perhaps matches TRBD1 (5 bases). V shed 4 bases and J shed 1 base, with 13 bases lying between them. Germline V gene data show CDR1 as MNHEY and CDR2 as SVGAGI. There are 15 residues in the CDR3. The DNA of the CDR3 is TGTGCCAGCAGTTCCCCGACAGTTCTCCAAGAGACCCAGTACTTC. Translating gives CASSSPTVLQETQYF.

The chain couples TRBV7-9 to TRBJ2-2; 8 nucleotides align to TRBD1. This CDR3 contains 13 residues. Germline CDR1 and CDR2: SEHNR and FQNEAQ (reference sequence). V was pared by 6 bases and J by 6 bases, with 3 bases of the junction left unmatched. The CDR3 sequence: CASSSGGAGELFF. Here the CDR3 DNA reads TGTGCCAGCAGTTCAGGGGGCGCCGGGGAGCTGTTTTTT.

V gene TRBV12-1 combines with J gene TRBJ2-2; TRBD2, the D gene given by the table, was not confirmed from the DNA. TRBV12-1 is a pseudogene segment. The CDR3 totals 18 residues. The CDR3 DNA follows: TGTGCCAGCAGTTGCAATCCCCTAGCGGCCGCGAACACCGGGGAGCTGTTTTTT. This encodes CASSCNPLAAANTGELFF.

V and J are TRBV19 and TRBJ2-7, with 10 bases lining up with TRBD1. V lost 9 bases, J lost 6 bases, and 5 bases stayed unmatched. CDR1 is LNHDA and CDR2 is SQIVND in the germline V gene (reference sequence). The CDR3 spans 12 residues. The CDR3 loop reads CASQGQGGEQYF. The CDR3 DNA reads as TGTGCCAGCCAAGGACAGGGGGGCGAGCAGTACTTC.